This T cell receptor (beta chain) is drawn from a study of blood T cell repertoires in COVID-19. Background on the study: Samples representing acute and convalescent COVID-19 were sourced from the United States, Italy and Spain. Sources were T cells, B-cell-depleted T cells, or PBMCs; the material itself was cDNA or gDNA.

Original processing notes: Nucleated cell number was recorded as an estimate derived from reference gene primer amplification. Sequencing used immunoSEQ multiplex PCR; TCRdb keeps in-frame clones, though not all of them. The DNA was the basis for D and trimming; V, J and clone size are from that table. The sample includes hundreds of thousands of clones, around 85% of them seen just once. The length of the CDR3 is 14 residues. CDR1 is SGDLS and CDR2 is YYNGEE in the germline V gene. V gave up 0 bases and J gave up 2 bases, with 8 bases separating them. This chain connects TRBV9 to TRBJ1-2, with D tentatively TRBD1 (6 bases). The sequence came from a woman aged 40 to 50 with active or convalescent COVID-19. Sequenced sample: peripheral blood. The CDR3, as DNA: TGTGCCAGCAGCGTAGGGGGGCAGAACTATGGCTACACCTTC. It yields the protein CASSVGGQNYGYTF.